The present entry profiles one T cell receptor beta chain with its context. Its antigen is as yet unknown. The sample originates from a study of post-analysis software for immune sequencing data. Points from the study as a whole: About 5 TRBV segments, including TRBV5-6, TRBV5-1 and TRBV20-1, were more frequent in patients than controls. The authors found that F measure strongly co-clustered same-batch samples.

Researchers reported that TCR beta cDNA libraries carried unique molecular identifiers. TCRdb itself ran the PCR reads through MiXCR, one entry per CDR3 protein. The data contain roughly 800,000 distinct CDR3 sequences, 30% of them seen just once; the ten biggest clones take up 0.56%. CDR1 is SGHRS, CDR2 YFSETQ, per germline. V lost 0 bases, J lost 4 bases, and 5 bases stayed unmatched. This CDR3 has 15 residues. The chain has TRBV5-1 and TRBJ2-3, with 7 bases matching TRBD2. This sequence was found in a girl between 5 and 17 years old with multiple sclerosis. The sample comprised blood. The DNA of the CDR3 is TGCGCCAGCAGCTTGGCCAGCGGGGTTCCAGATACGCAGTATTTT. It encodes CASSLASGVPDTQYF.